The present entry profiles one T cell receptor beta chain with its context. The data stem from a study of shared clonotypes between healthy human individuals. V lost 0 bases and J 1 base, leaving 9 bases between the germline ends. The germline V gene has CDR1 LNHNV and CDR2 YYDKDF (reference sequence). The CDR3 covers 16 residues. Donors had no recently reported acute infections or vaccinations and were HIV-negative. Without sorting, samples used tens of millions of PBMCs for genomic DNA. Original processing methods: Junction-only sequences produced by ImmunoSEQ had no quality scores, so filtering differed. The protocol was immunoSEQ multiplex PCR, while the TCRdb copy is restricted to in-frame clones and leaves out a portion. V, J and clone size are those of that table, while D and trimming were read from the DNA. The top ten hold over 10% of the sample, which has some 510,000 clones, 79% seen once.

This clonotype was sampled from a middle-aged woman in good health. Some clones in this sample may be carry-over from other donors' samples. Sequencing was carried out using PBMCs. The chain uses TRBV15 and TRBJ2-2; D may be TRBD2 (5 bases). CDR3 bases: TGTGCCACCAGCAGAGACCTAGCCAGGAACACCGGGGAGCTGTTTTTT. Translating it yields CATSRDLARNTGELFF.